This T cell receptor beta chain was profiled in a study of T cell responses to AZD1222 COVID-19 vaccine. Study-wide points: Targeting of unmutated variant regions was reportedly seen in nearly half of spike-specific TCRs.

The V gene lost 7 bases and the J gene lost 1 base, with 13 bases spanning the gap. CDR1 SQVTM and CDR2 ANQGSEA come from the germline V gene. The CDR3 covers 13 residues. Sequencing was performed with immunoSEQ multiplex PCR; in TCRdb, only in-frame clones are kept and a portion is missing. The table includes some 81,000 clones, roughly 84% detected once. Second doses at about 4 or about 12 weeks were pooled. Details on this clone: Its antigen is not known.

The chain uses TRBV29-1 and TRBJ1-1; D possibly corresponds to TRBD1 (6 bases). The material sequenced was peripheral blood, taken 28 days after the second AZD1222 dose. The source is an adult who received the AZD1222 COVID-19 vaccine. CDR3 nucleotide sequence: TGCAGCGCCTCGACAGGCCCGAACACTGAAGCTTTCTTT. It is translated as CSASTGPNTEAFF.